Sequencing of this TCR beta chain was carried out in a study of control samples from healthy donors and cancer patients. Here immunoSEQ multiplex PCR was the method, and the copy in TCRdb shows in-frame clones only, minus some. The data contain under 60,000 clones, around 94% of them singletons. The sequenced sample was blood. The sequence was collected from a man between 25 and 39 years old in good health.

DNA of the CDR3: TGTGCCAGCAGCTTAATCAGTTCCACAGATACGCAGTATTTT. The encoded protein is CASSLISSTDTQYF. The rearrangement joins TRBV7-3 to TRBJ2-3, with no clear D. The CDR3 consists of 14 residues. Germline V lookup: CDR1 SGHTA, CDR2 FQGTGA. Trimming shortened V by 1 base and J by 2 bases, and 7 bases separated the two germline ends. Combining the CDR3 with reference TRBV7-3 and TRBJ2-3 gives the whole variable domain GAGVSQTPSNKVTEKGKYVELRCDPISGHTALYWYRQSLGQGPEFLIYFQGTGAADDSGLPNDRFFAVRPEGSVSTLKIQRTERGDSAVYLCASSLISSTDTQYFGPGTRLTVL.